This T cell receptor (beta chain) was profiled in a study of pediatric ulcerative colitis. CDR1 is SGHNT and CDR2 is YYREEE in the germline V gene (reference sequence). The CDR3 covers 13 residues. V trimming: 6 bases; J trimming: 4 bases; junction bases outside the gene matches: 6. During colonoscopy, one to two rectal pinch biopsies were collected. Findings of the study overall: Rectal repertoires separated controls, mild-moderate and acute severe colitis.

TCRdb keeps only in-frame clones here, not all; method: immunoSEQ multiplex PCR. Of 40,000 to 60,000 clones listed, about 79% are singletons. Details on this clone: Its target is unknown.

The J gene is TRBJ2-5, the V gene TRBV5-4, with 7 positions matching TRBD2. Sequencing was carried out using gut tissue. The origin of this receptor is a girl aged 5 to 17 with moderate ulcerative colitis. The CDR3: CASTTAGTETQYF. The DNA for the CDR3 is TGTGCCAGCACTACAGCGGGGACAGAGACCCAGTACTTC.